The 10 T cell receptor beta chains below come from one sample, sequenced in a study of shared clonotypes between healthy human individuals. Positively selected for CCR7, the CD45RO-negative cells used as naive CD8 cells excluded terminally differentiated effector memory CD45RA+ cells. The protocol was immunoSEQ multiplex PCR, while the TCRdb copy is restricted to in-frame clones and leaves out a portion. The repertoire holds some 1,900,000 clones, about 95% seen once, with roughly 1% in the top ten. Input material: naive CD8+ T cells sorted from blood. Source of these receptors: a man aged 18 to 30 in good health.

This clone was recorded only once. The rearrangement joins TRBV16 to TRBJ2-7; D is unresolved. This CDR3 is 13 amino acids long. Per the germline V gene, CDR1 is KGHSY and CDR2 is FQNENV. V lost 3 bases, J lost 5 bases, and 11 bases lay in between. CDR3 DNA sequence: TGTGCCAGCAGCCACACCAAACCGGACGAGCAGTACTTC. It translates to CASSHTKPDEQYF.

The rearrangement joins TRBV15 to TRBJ1-5; possibly TRBD1 for D (5 bases). Trimming took 2 bases from V and 1 from J, leaving 6 bases between them. The germline CDR1 and CDR2 sequences are LNHNV and YYDKDF (reference sequence). This CDR3 has 14 amino acids. The CDR3 is CATSRWDSNQPQHF. DNA of the CDR3: TGTGCCACCAGCAGATGGGACAGCAATCAGCCCCAGCATTTT.

The chain joins TRBV7-8 to TRBJ1-4, with TRBD1 as a possible D gene (5 bases). This CDR3 is built from 14 residues. Germline-derived CDR1 and CDR2 are SGHVS and FQNEAQ. V was pared by 4 bases and J by 2 bases, with 8 bases between. The CDR3 reads CASSWAGTNEKLFF. CDR3 bases: TGTGCCAGCAGCTGGGCAGGGACTAATGAAAAACTGTTTTTT.

V and J are TRBV5-8 and TRBJ2-3; TRBD2 is a possible D gene (6 bases). CDR1 SGHTS and CDR2 YDEGEE come from the germline V gene. Trimming shortened V by 2 bases and J by 4 bases, and 23 bases separated the two germline ends. There are 18 residues in the CDR3. The CDR3: CASSLSLFGGIPPDTQYF. Here the CDR3 DNA reads TGTGCCAGCAGCTTATCCCTTTTTGGCGGGATTCCGCCAGATACGCAGTATTTT.

Only a few counts were recorded for this clone. The J gene is TRBJ1-5, the V gene TRBV4-1; D is unclear. Germline V gives CDR1 MGHRA, CDR2 YSYEKL. The length of the CDR3 is 15 residues. Between the trimmed V and J ends, which lost 0 bases and 5 bases, there was a span of 11 bases. The CDR3, as DNA: TGCGCCAGCAGCCAAGACGACATGGTCCATCAGCCCCAGCATTTT. Its protein product is CASSQDDMVHQPQHF.

This clone showed up just once. The rearrangement links TRBV25-1 to TRBJ2-7; 8 positions match TRBD2. V was clipped by 3 bases and J by 5 bases; unmatched bases: 6. This CDR3 is 14 amino acids long. CDR1 and CDR2 (germline): MGHDK, SYGVNS. For the CDR3, the DNA is TGTGCCAGCAGTGATCTTAGCGGGGCCGACGAGCAGTACTTC. Amino acids: CASSDLSGADEQYF.

The chain carries TRBV7-9 and TRBJ2-1; D uncertain. CDR3 length: 13 amino acids. V gave up 5 bases and J gave up 7 bases, with 12 bases separating them. Germline lookup yields CDR1 SEHNR and CDR2 FQNEAQ (reference sequence). The CDR3 reads CASSLYDPNEQFF. The DNA for the CDR3 is TGTGCCAGCAGCCTGTACGACCCAAATGAGCAGTTCTTC.

Regarding this clone: At the DNA level, this CDR3 is encoded by other sequences in the same sample as well. CDR3 DNA: TGTGCCAGCAGCTTGGCGGGGGGGAACACTGAAGCTTTCTTT. Its protein is CASSLAGGNTEAFF. This rearrangement joins TRBV5-5 to TRBJ1-1; D may be TRBD1 (5 bases). Germline-derived CDR1 and CDR2 are SGHKS and YYEKEE (reference sequence). V dropped 0 bases and J dropped 1 base, with 7 bases sitting between them. The CDR3 sequence is 14 residues long.

CDR3 sequence (DNA): TGCGCCAGCAGCCCCCAACAGACCGGGGAGCTGTTTTTT. Translating gives CASSPQQTGELFF. V gene TRBV4-1 combines with J gene TRBJ2-2; D call uncertain. Germline CDR1 reads MGHRA; CDR2 reads YSYEKL. This CDR3 has 13 amino acids. With 4 bases removed from V and 5 bases from J, the gap between germline ends came to 8 bases.

This rearrangement joins TRBV7-9 to TRBJ1-2; unclear D gene. This CDR3 has 15 amino acids. The V end lost 10 bases, the J end lost 0 bases, and 18 bases lay between the germline ends. Germline CDR1 SEHNR, CDR2 FQNEAQ (reference sequence). CDR3 sequence: CATHATQEANYGYTF. As DNA, the CDR3 is TGTGCCACCCATGCGACGCAGGAAGCTAACTATGGCTACACCTTC.